Sequencing of this TCR beta chain was carried out in a study of shared T cell receptors in the human thymus. CDR3 size: 15 residues. Germline values: CDR1 MDHEN, CDR2 SYDVKM. V gave up 5 bases and J gave up 1 base; unmatched junction bases: 5. Libraries were prepared by immunoSEQ multiplex PCR; TCRdb keeps only in-frame clonotypes and omits some of them. The sample consists of about 660,000 clones, roughly 86% of them appearing once. The same data also contributed to another study, on human thymus T cells. Per that paper: The thymus was resected at corrective cardiac surgery. Use of V and J genes seemed skewed within the thymic and blood repertoires. Highly overlapping thymic repertoires among unrelated individuals were reported in related research.

The rearrangement joins TRBV28 to TRBJ2-1; 7 bases match TRBD2. This receptor was taken from a boy in the first two years of life with a congenital heart defect. Source material: thymocytes. The CDR3 DNA reads as TGTGCCAGCAGTCCCCAAGCGGGATCCTACAATGAGCAGTTCTTC. This gives the protein CASSPQAGSYNEQFF.